Listed below are T cell receptor beta chains from one sample, sequenced in a study of CD8+ T cells in alopecia areata. The repertoire was sequenced with immunoSEQ multiplex PCR; TCRdb's copy has only in-frame clones and lacks some. The data contain about 97,000 clones, about two fifths of them singletons. The source material was CD4+ T cells sorted from blood. These receptors came from a human donor with alopecia areata. CDR3s include the opening cysteine and the closing phenylalanine or tryptophan. D genes are given only for firm matches. Clone size is given for some rows only: seen once, a few or many times, or a class if the clone is expanded.

size,J,length,D,V,CDR3,DNA
.,TRBJ2-3,14,TRBD1,TRBV2,CASKEQGAGDTQYF,TGTGCCAGCAAGGAGCAGGGGGCCGGAGATACGCAGTATTTT
.,TRBJ2-2,11,.,TRBV5-1,CASRWAGELFF,TGCGCCAGCAGATGGGCCGGGGAGCTGTTTTTT
few,TRBJ2-3,15,.,TRBV5-4,CASSLVEGGTDTQYF,TGTGCCAGCAGCTTGGTGGAGGGGGGCACAGATACGCAGTATTTT
.,TRBJ2-1,16,TRBD1,TRBV19,CASSRSRPGQQNEQFF,TGTGCCAGTAGCCGATCTCGCCCGGGACAGCAGAATGAGCAGTTCTTC
few,TRBJ1-1,14,.,TRBV30,CAWSRGAVNTEAFF,TGTGCCTGGAGTAGGGGAGCAGTGAACACTGAAGCTTTCTTT
.,TRBJ2-5,14,TRBD2,TRBV2,CASGSGGAGETQYF,TGTGCCAGCGGTAGCGGGGGGGCCGGGGAGACCCAGTACTTC
.,TRBJ1-5,14,TRBD1,TRBV6-1,CASSVRTGVQPQHF,TGTGCCAGCAGTGTTAGGACAGGGGTACAGCCCCAGCATTTT
.,TRBJ2-6,17,.,TRBV7-2,CASSLRSRLSGANVLTF,TGTGCCAGCAGCCTCCGGAGTAGACTCTCTGGGGCCAACGTCCTGACTTTC
.,TRBJ1-2,14,.,TRBV25-1,CASSDAAGSYGYTF,TGTGCCAGCAGTGACGCGGCAGGCAGCTATGGCTACACCTTC
few,TRBJ2-7,14,TRBD2,TRBV29-1,CSALIAGSSYEQYF,TGCAGCGCTCTTATAGCGGGGAGCTCCTACGAGCAGTACTTC
few,TRBJ1-2,16,.,TRBV7-2,CASSLDHWSLRDGYTF,TGTGCCAGCAGCTTAGACCACTGGAGTTTGAGGGATGGCTACACCTTC
.,TRBJ2-5,16,TRBD2,TRBV5-1,CASSLDVAGGPGTQYF,TGCGCCAGCAGCTTGGATGTAGCGGGGGGGCCGGGGACCCAGTACTTC
.,TRBJ2-1,15,TRBD1,TRBV5-1,CASSLGQGAYNEQFF,TGCGCCAGCAGCTTGGGACAGGGGGCTTACAATGAGCAGTTCTTC
few,TRBJ1-2,13,.,TRBV14,CASSQSLNYGYTF,TGTGCCAGCAGCCAATCACTTAACTATGGCTACACCTTC
few,TRBJ2-3,14,.,TRBV7-9,CASSSTDTLDTQYF,TGTGCCAGCAGCTCGACAGATACTCTAGATACGCAGTATTTT
.,TRBJ2-7,14,.,TRBV30,CAWRGGPSSYEQYF,TGTGCCTGGAGGGGCGGGCCGAGCTCCTACGAGCAGTACTTC
.,TRBJ1-1,15,.,TRBV7-3,CASSLHGGSNTEAFF,TGTGCCAGCAGCTTACACGGGGGGTCGAACACTGAAGCTTTCTTT
.,TRBJ2-3,15,.,TRBV6-6,CASSPRGSGTDTQYF,TGTGCCAGCAGTCCCCGGGGTAGTGGGACAGATACGCAGTATTTT
few,TRBJ2-3,16,.,TRBV21-1,CASSKPLRGDADTQYF,TGTGCCAGCAGCAAGCCCCTCCGGGGGGATGCAGATACGCAGTATTTT
few,TRBJ1-1,15,.,TRBV4-3,CASSPYRDMNTEAFF,TGCGCCAGCAGCCCTTACAGGGACATGAACACTGAAGCTTTCTTT
.,TRBJ2-2,15,TRBD1,TRBV29-1,CSAKTGGYGTGELFF,TGCAGCGCCAAAACAGGGGGTTACGGCACCGGGGAGCTGTTTTTT
many,TRBJ2-7,13,TRBD1,TRBV7-8,CASSRTGTHEQYF,TGTGCCAGCAGCCGGACAGGGACCCACGAGCAGTACTTC
.,TRBJ1-2,14,TRBD1,TRBV29-1,CSVDRTGVDYGYTF,TGCAGCGTTGACCGGACAGGGGTCGACTATGGCTACACCTTC
.,TRBJ2-5,15,.,TRBV29-1,CSVEPGHPPQETQYF,TGCAGCGTTGAGCCGGGACACCCACCACAAGAGACCCAGTACTTC
few,TRBJ2-1,12,.,TRBV13,CASRSLVNEQFF,TGTGCCAGCAGGAGTTTGGTTAATGAGCAGTTCTTC
.,TRBJ2-2,16,.,TRBV4-1,CASSQGIQGGGGELFF,TGCGCCAGCAGCCAAGGAATTCAGGGGGGCGGCGGGGAGCTGTTTTTT
few,TRBJ1-2,14,.,TRBV7-2,CASNSAGTVYGYTF,TGTGCCAGCAACTCAGCCGGGACGGTCTATGGCTACACCTTC